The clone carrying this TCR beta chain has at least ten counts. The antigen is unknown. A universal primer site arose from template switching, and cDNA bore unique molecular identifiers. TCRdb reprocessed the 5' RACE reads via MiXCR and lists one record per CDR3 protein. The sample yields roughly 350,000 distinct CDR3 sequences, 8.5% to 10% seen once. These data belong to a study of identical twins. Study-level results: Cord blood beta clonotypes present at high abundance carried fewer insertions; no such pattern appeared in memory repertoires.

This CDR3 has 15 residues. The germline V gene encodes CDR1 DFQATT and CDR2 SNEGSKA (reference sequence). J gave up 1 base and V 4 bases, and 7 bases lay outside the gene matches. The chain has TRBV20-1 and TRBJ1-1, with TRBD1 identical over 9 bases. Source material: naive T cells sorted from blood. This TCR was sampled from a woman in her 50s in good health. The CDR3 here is CSATRTGVPNTEAFF. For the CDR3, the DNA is TGCAGTGCTACTCGGACAGGGGTCCCGAACACTGAAGCTTTCTTT.